The 25 T cell receptor beta chains listed next were all sequenced from one sample in a study of cytomegalovirus exposure and HLA in healthy donors. Researchers ran the PCR with 60 Vbeta and 13 Jbeta primers. Profiled with immunoSEQ multiplex PCR; TCRdb holds only in-frame clones, not every one. The sample lists 60,000 to 80,000 clones, over 50% occurring once. The sample comprised PBMCs. The receptors derive from a man aged 25 to 45 in good health and CMV-seronegative.

This clone has only one observation. The chain uses TRBV28 and TRBJ1-1; the D gene is possibly TRBD1 (5 bases). The germline V gene has CDR1 MDHEN and CDR2 SYDVKM. Trimming stripped 1 base from V and 3 bases from J, with 9 bases between. This CDR3 contains 14 residues. CDR3 in amino acids: CASSLSSGYTEAFF. CDR3 nucleotides: TGTGCCAGCAGTTTATCTTCAGGGTACACTGAAGCTTTCTTT.

This clone was counted between two and nine times. The V gene is TRBV6-5, the J gene TRBJ2-7; 7 bases are a match to TRBD2. Per germline, CDR1 MNHEY and CDR2 SVGAGI. The CDR3 has 14 residues. V lost 7 bases, J lost 5 bases, and 11 bases stayed unmatched. The CDR3 sequence: CASTPRRGIDEQYF. DNA of the CDR3: TGTGCCAGCACCCCTCGGCGGGGGATCGACGAGCAGTACTTC.

The chain joins TRBV5-1 to TRBJ2-3; 16 nucleotides align to TRBD2. This CDR3 is 18 amino acids long. The germline CDR1 and CDR2 sequences are SGHRS and YFSETQ. Losses at the gene ends were 3 bases for V and 2 bases for J; bases not matched to a gene: 6. The CDR3 DNA reads TGCGCCAGCAGCTCATGGGGACTAGCGGGGGGGCACACAGATACGCAGTATTTT. Translated: CASSSWGLAGGHTDTQYF.

There are a few counts of this clone. This sequence joins TRBV6-5 and TRBJ2-7; weak D call: TRBD1 (6 bases). Between the trimmed V and J ends, which lost 0 bases and 7 bases, there was a span of 19 bases. This CDR3 spans 16 amino acids. The germline V gene encodes CDR1 MNHEY and CDR2 SVGAGI. CDR3: CASSYSNTGSLGEQYF. The DNA for the CDR3 is TGTGCCAGCAGTTACTCGAATACAGGGAGCTTAGGTGAGCAGTACTTC.

The chain is built from TRBV7-6 and TRBJ2-1; 9 bases are shared with TRBD2. Germline loops: CDR1 SGHVS, CDR2 FNYEAQ. V shed 2 bases and J 0 bases; nucleotides not matched to a gene: 5. CDR3 length: 17 residues. The CDR3 loop reads CASSLFLAGSSYNEQFF. The CDR3, as DNA: TGTGCCAGCAGCTTATTTCTAGCGGGGAGCTCCTACAATGAGCAGTTCTTC. Variable domain in full (rest from reference TRBV7-6 and TRBJ2-1): GAGVSQSPRYKVTKRGQDVALRCDPISGHVSLYWYRQALGQGPEFLTYFNYEAQQDKSGLPNDRFSAERPEGSISTLTIQRTEQRDSAMYRCASSLFLAGSSYNEQFFGPGTRLTVL.

The CDR3 DNA sequence: TGTGCCAGCAGTGACTACAGGTATGCTGGGGCCAACGTCCTGACTTTC. Protein sequence: CASSDYRYAGANVLTF. V gene TRBV6-1 combines with J gene TRBJ2-6, with D maybe TRBD1 (5 bases). CDR1 is MNHNS and CDR2 is SASEGT in the germline V gene. Trimming shortened V by 3 bases and J by 2 bases, and 11 bases separated the two germline ends. The CDR3 extends over 16 amino acids.

The chain carries TRBV9 and TRBJ1-2, with D perhaps TRBD1 (5 bases). The CDR3 length is 12 residues. In germline, CDR1 is SGDLS, CDR2 YYNGEE. V was trimmed by 5 bases and J by 7 bases, leaving 12 bases between them. The CDR3 loop is CASSAGSVGYTF. DNA of the CDR3: TGTGCCAGCAGTGCAGGGTCGGTTGGCTACACCTTC.

This clone was detected only a few times. The chain joins TRBV4-1 to TRBJ1-2; 7 nucleotides line up with TRBD1. V dropped 0 bases and J dropped 1; count of bases not matched to a gene: 5. This CDR3 is built from 16 residues. Germline CDR1 and CDR2: MGHRA and YSYEKL. Here the CDR3 reads CASSQDPQGVNYGYTF. CDR3 nucleotides: TGCGCCAGCAGCCAAGATCCCCAGGGGGTTAACTATGGCTACACCTTC.

This clone was picked up a small number of times. This chain joins TRBV7-2 and TRBJ2-5; 10 bases fit TRBD2. The CDR3 totals 16 residues. From germline, CDR1 is SGHTA and CDR2 FQGNSA. V trimming: 1 base; J trimming: 5 bases; junction bases outside the gene matches: 7. CDR3 residues: CASSLEKRGGRETQYF. The CDR3 bases are TGTGCCAGCAGCTTAGAAAAGCGGGGGGGCCGGGAGACCCAGTACTTC.

As for this clone: At one end, the junction sequence differs from germline, possibly due to a read error. The genes are TRBV2 and TRBJ1-5, with 7 bases lining up with TRBD1. CDR3 length: 15 residues. Germline-derived CDR1 and CDR2 are SNHLY and FYNNEI. The CDR3 coding sequence is TGTGCCAGCAGAGGGGACAGCCAAAGCAATCCGCCCCAGCATTTT. This encodes CASRGDSQSNPPQHF.

V and J are TRBV11-2 and TRBJ2-7, with 11 nucleotides matching TRBD2. J gave up 3 bases and V 2 bases, and 3 bases lay outside the gene matches. The germline V gene encodes CDR1 SGHAT and CDR2 FQNNGV. The CDR3 spans 15 residues. The CDR3 nucleotides are TGTGCCAGCAGCTTAATCCTAGCGGGGGGCTACGAGCAGTACTTC. Translating it yields CASSLILAGGYEQYF.

V gene TRBV6-5 combines with J gene TRBJ1-1; D not certain. From germline, CDR1 is MNHEY and CDR2 SVGAGI. Trimming pared 3 bases from V and 5 bases from J, leaving 10 bases between. The CDR3 is 13 residues long. The CDR3 loop reads CASSYTVRTEAFF. The DNA of the CDR3 is TGTGCCAGCAGTTATACTGTGAGAACTGAAGCTTTCTTT.

The rearrangement joins TRBV6-1 to TRBJ1-4, with D perhaps TRBD1 (5 bases). This CDR3 region has 15 residues. Germline CDR1 is MNHNS and CDR2 is SASEGT. Between the trimmed V and J ends, which lost 5 bases and 0 bases, there was a span of 10 bases. The CDR3 coding sequence is TGTGCCAGCAGTCGACAGTCAACAACTAATGAAAAACTGTTTTTT. This codes for CASSRQSTTNEKLFF.

This clone came up once. CDR3 sequence: CASSSLDVRDEQFF. For the CDR3, the DNA is TGTGCCAGCAGCTCGTTGGACGTCAGGGATGAGCAGTTCTTC. The chain carries TRBV7-6 and TRBJ2-1; a possible D gene is TRBD1 (5 bases). CDR3 length: 14 amino acids. Trimming removed 4 bases from V and 8 bases from J, with 15 bases in between. CDR1 is SGHVS, CDR2 FNYEAQ, per germline.

This clone was seen a handful of times. The chain carries TRBV6-1 and TRBJ2-7, with TRBD1 matching over 8 bases. Germline V CDR1 and CDR2: MNHNS, SASEGT. CDR3 size: 14 residues. The trim removed 10 bases at V and 2 bases at J, leaving 10 bases unmatched. Here the CDR3 DNA reads TGTGCCACCTCGGGACAGGAGACCCCCTACGAGCAGTACTTC. This sequence encodes CATSGQETPYEQYF.

V is TRBV29-1 and J is TRBJ2-7, with D possibly matching TRBD2 (5 bases). The CDR3 runs to 11 residues. Trimming cost V 3 bases and J 5 bases, with 8 bases left between them. The germline gives CDR1 SQVTM, CDR2 ANQGSEA. The CDR3 nucleotides are TGCAGCGTTGAGTGGAGGAACGAGCAGTACTTC. Translating gives CSVEWRNEQYF.

The count of this clone is one. This chain connects TRBV7-9 to TRBJ2-1; possible D gene TRBD1, 5 bases. The V gene's germline CDR1 is SEHNR and CDR2 FQNEAQ (reference sequence). The CDR3 spans 17 residues. The V end was cut by 5 bases, the J end by 3 bases, with 20 bases between. This CDR3 reads CASSPRDGIHSYNEQFF. In nucleotides, the CDR3 is TGTGCCAGCAGCCCCAGGGATGGGATACACAGCTACAATGAGCAGTTCTTC.

The J gene is TRBJ1-1, the V gene TRBV12-5; possibly TRBD1 for D (6 bases). The V gene's germline CDR1 is LGHNT and CDR2 FRNRAP. Trimming removed 0 bases at V and 1 base at J, with 9 bases between. This CDR3 is 15 amino acids long. The chain's CDR3 is CASGLVSGQNTEAFF. DNA of the CDR3: TGTGCTAGTGGTTTGGTATCGGGACAGAACACTGAAGCTTTCTTT.

On this clone: It is likely a read error, because the conserved phenylalanine at the end of the CDR3 is missing. Because the CDR3's place on the DNA is in doubt, the DNA is left out and the CDR3 is given as listed by TCRdb. The chain couples TRBV15 to TRBJ2-7; whether TRBD2, the table's D call, matches the DNA was not checked. From its first to its last residue, the CDR3 has 13 amino acids. Germline CDR1 LNHNV, CDR2 YYDKDF (reference sequence). CDR3 amino acids: CATSRDPQRGARY.

This clone was recorded a few times. V usage is TRBV7-9 and J usage is TRBJ1-6; a possible D gene is TRBD1 (5 bases). The V gene lost 5 bases and the J gene lost 3 bases, with 14 bases spanning the gap. The CDR3 extends over 16 amino acids. CDR1 and CDR2 from the germline V gene are SEHNR and FQNEAQ (reference sequence). CDR3 residues: CASSGRDGFYNSPLHF. The DNA for the CDR3 is TGTGCCAGCAGCGGCAGGGATGGCTTCTATAATTCACCCCTCCACTTT.

This clone was observed a handful of times. The chain combines TRBV7-2 with TRBJ1-5; D gene uncertain. The ends were cut back, 1 base at V and 7 bases at J, with 8 bases in the middle. Germline CDR1 reads SGHTA; CDR2 reads FQGNSA. The CDR3 contains 13 residues. The CDR3 reads CASSLVQEQPQHF. CDR3 sequence (DNA): TGTGCCAGCAGCTTAGTTCAGGAACAGCCCCAGCATTTT.

This chain connects TRBV2 to TRBJ2-2; 9 bases align to TRBD2. The CDR3 loop spans 15 amino acids. The junction had 7 bases not matched to a gene; V was cut back by 7 bases and J by 4 bases. The germline V gene encodes CDR1 SNHLY and CDR2 FYNNEI. The CDR3 loop is CASISSGGPTGELFF. The CDR3 nucleotides read TGTGCCAGCATAAGTAGCGGGGGACCCACCGGGGAGCTGTTTTTT.

The rearrangement links TRBV15 to TRBJ2-3; possible D gene TRBD2, 5 bases. Per the germline V gene, CDR1 is LNHNV and CDR2 is YYDKDF (reference sequence). Trimming cost V 8 bases and J 0 bases, with 12 bases left between them. This CDR3 has 14 amino acids. The CDR3: CATGVGASTDTQYF. The CDR3 coding sequence is TGTGCCACCGGGGTGGGAGCTAGCACAGATACGCAGTATTTT.

In its sample, this clone was seen a few times. This chain uses TRBV6-5 with TRBJ1-1; D remains unclear. Between the trimmed V and J ends, which lost 6 bases and 3 bases, there was a span of 11 bases. CDR1 MNHEY and CDR2 SVGAGI come from the germline V gene. CDR3 length equals 13 residues. In DNA form, the CDR3 reads TGTGCCAGCAGACCCGCTCGGTACACTGAAGCTTTCTTT. Translation: CASRPARYTEAFF.

This clone was seen once. The chain links TRBV2 to TRBJ1-2; 7 bases are a match to TRBD1. Germline trimming cut 6 bases from V and 4 bases from J; bases unmatched to any gene: 5. CDR1 is SNHLY, CDR2 FYNNEI, per germline. This CDR3 spans 13 amino acids. CDR3 protein: CASRPTGFYGYTF. The CDR3 nucleotides read TGTGCCAGCAGGCCGACAGGGTTCTATGGCTACACCTTC. Variable domain in full (rest from reference TRBV2 and TRBJ1-2): EPEVTQTPSHQVTQMGQEVILRCVPISNHLYFYWYRQILGQKVEFLVSFYNNEISEKSEIFDDQFSVERPDGSNFTLKIRSTKLEDSAMYFCASRPTGFYGYTFGSGTRLTVV.